The T cell receptor (beta chain) described here comes from a study of shared clonotypes between healthy human individuals (dated by TCRdb to between 2020 and 2021). For context, the study as a whole: The cohort comprised two women and a few men aged 18 to 49 years. The study deeply sequenced blood TCR repertoires of five healthy adults to estimate repertoire size and the extent of clonotype sharing between individuals. To increase sequencing depth and limit assay-specific biases, TCR repertoire library preparation and sequencing were carried out by different laboratories using diverse techniques. Per donor, leukapheresis produced somewhere between about 0.94 and 10 billion PBMCs.

Beyond this particular receptor, the publication reports: The small number of donors limited the genetic and exposure-history diversity represented. Sampling was limited to blood, and TCR repertoires in tissue likely differ from TCR repertoires in blood. Pairwise subsampling led to the expectation that sequencing depth would affect the degree of clonotype sharing among donors.

Note on this clone: This clone's antigen is unknown. Base qualities are not provided; no much larger clone lies one nucleotide away. Other DNA sequences in this specimen translate into the identical CDR3.

TCR CDR3 regions were amplified from genomic DNA by multiplex PCR using the deep immunoSEQ assay. Extracted genomic DNA from each cell subset was spread evenly across all wells of several immunoSEQ 96-well plates, with each plate serving as a replicate. For unsorted PBMC, each replicate PCR was loaded with 250 to 300 ng genomic DNA, equivalent to around 30,000 T cell genomes. Genomic DNA from unsorted PBMC was sequenced over ten immunoSEQ deep assay plates. Purified libraries were measured with a Qubit 3.0 fluorometer, size-checked on a Bioanalyzer 2100, and measured again with the KAPA Library Quantification kit. A separate single-read 150-cycle Illumina NextSeq 550 flow cell was used to sequence each immunoSEQ 96-well plate. Per the original workflow: Because the immunoSEQ output included only junctional sequences and no quality scores, the filtering could not be the same as the filtering used for full-length reads. To assign V/J genes and CDR3, sequences were annotated using PyIR, a Python wrapper for IgBLAST v1.9, with IMGT germline references. Any read was removed if the V/J assignment was weak (E-value above 1e-6), the CDR3 was missing, or the read contained stop codons, out-of-frame junctions, or ambiguous translated residues. V3J clonotypes were defined as sequences sharing the same inferred V gene, J gene, and CDR3 amino acid sequence. Percentage overlap between repertoires was computed as shared unique clonotypes divided by the size of the smaller repertoire. Repertoire richness was assessed with RTK rarefaction, the Chao1 estimator, and Recon v2.1 estimates of unobserved clonotypes. Here the immuneACCESS table is served through TCRdb, limited to in-frame sequences with V and J called. Missing clones are a known gap in these copies; in checked studies unresolved V genes cover under half, and the rest lacks a known reason. The DNA gave D and trimming, while V, J and clone size come from that table. The sample records roughly 500,000 clones, approximately 80% of which are singletons. The ten biggest clones cover 12% of the sample.

The donors were healthy, HIV-negative adults with no recently reported acute infections or vaccinations. Every donor was a Caucasian adult living in Nashville, Tennessee, USA. For unsorted samples, roughly 91 million PBMCs were counted, and genomic DNA was extracted using the QIAamp DNA Blood Mini kit. Blood was collected by leukapheresis, and PBMCs were isolated by Ficoll-Histopaque density gradient centrifugation and then cryopreserved in liquid nitrogen vapor phase. Sequences MNHEY (CDR1) and SMNVEV (CDR2) are obtained from the germline V gene (reference sequence). The CDR3 has 13 amino acids, counting the end cysteine and phenylalanine. Left in the record is the CDR3 DNA by itself, 39 bases read in frame from the first base. V drops 0 bases and J drops 3 bases, leaving 4 bases in between.

The rearrangement joined TRBV27 to TRBJ2-3; the D gene is unclear. Sequenced material: PBMCs. The receptor's source is a middle-aged woman in good health. Some clones in this sample may be carry-over from other donors' samples. Here is the DNA: TGTGCCAGCAGTTTATCGCGGACAGATACGCAGTATTTT. This encodes CASSLSRTDTQYF.